This T cell receptor beta chain was found in a study of cytomegalovirus exposure and HLA in healthy donors. The CDR3 spans 18 residues. CDR1 and CDR2 (germline): SQVTM, ANQGSEA. The ends lost 6 bases at V and 0 bases at J; junction bases unmatched: 15. Vbeta (60) and Jbeta (13) primers were used in the PCR. TCRdb's table, derived via immunoSEQ multiplex PCR, lists solely in-frame clones and lacks some. This sample has 200,000 to 300,000 clones, with roughly four fifths found just once. The clonotype comes from a woman in her forties in good health and CMV-seropositive. The rearrangement joins TRBV29-1 to TRBJ1-1, with 11 bases lining up with TRBD1. The sample taken for sequencing was PBMCs. The CDR3 DNA follows: TGCAGCGTGACCCCATACCGGGACAGGGGGGAGATGAACACTGAAGCTTTCTTT. This codes for CSVTPYRDRGEMNTEAFF.